The 8 T cell receptor beta chains below all came from one sample that was sequenced in a study of blood T cell repertoires in COVID-19. Repertoires were generated with immunoSEQ multiplex PCR, while TCRdb's copy carries only in-frame clones and drops some. This repertoire shows 250,000 to 300,000 clones, 70% to 90% found once; its top ten account for 1%. The specimen was PBMCs or T cells enriched from blood (not recorded which). These receptor sequences come from a woman in her 30s who had recovered from COVID-19.

The V gene is TRBV7-2, the J gene TRBJ1-1, with TRBD1 matching 9 bases. V shed 2 bases and J 6 bases; nucleotides not matched to a gene: 10. This CDR3 has 16 residues. Germline V lookup: CDR1 SGHTA, CDR2 FQGNSA. In DNA, the CDR3 is TGTGCCAGCAGCTTAAAAATAAGGACAGGGGAATCTGAAGCTTTCTTT. Translated, it gives CASSLKIRTGESEAFF.

The chain couples TRBV11-3 to TRBJ2-7; D ambiguous. CDR1 is SGHNT, CDR2 YENEEA, per germline. The V gene lost 0 bases and the J gene lost 2 bases, with 14 bases spanning the gap. CDR3 length: 16 amino acids. The CDR3 loop is CASSLDPYYATYEQYF. CDR3 nucleotide sequence: TGTGCCAGCAGCTTAGACCCGTACTACGCTACCTACGAGCAGTACTTC.

The chain joins TRBV10-3 to TRBJ1-1, with unresolved D. The CDR3 loop spans 11 amino acids. Germline V gene lookup returns CDR1 ENHRY and CDR2 SYGVKD. With 8 bases removed from V and 3 bases from J, the gap between germline ends came to 7 bases. CDR3 loop: CAIGEDTEAFF. The DNA of the CDR3 is TGTGCCATCGGAGAAGACACTGAAGCTTTCTTT.

The chain joins TRBV2 to TRBJ2-2; D is unresolved. Germline V gene sequence: CDR1 SNHLY, CDR2 FYNNEI. This CDR3 has 13 residues. V was clipped by 4 bases and J by 3 bases, with 6 bases between them. The CDR3 nucleotides are TGTGCCAGCAGTGGAGACTACACCGGGGAGCTGTTTTTT. Translating it yields CASSGDYTGELFF.

This clone has a single count. DNA of the CDR3: TGCGCCAGCAAGGCAGACAGTATGACTCTGGACATTCAGTACTTC. Protein: CASKADSMTLDIQYF. This chain uses TRBV5-1 with TRBJ2-4, with D possibly being TRBD1 (5 bases). The germline CDR1 and CDR2 sequences are SGHRS and YFSETQ. The germline V and J ends were trimmed by 6 bases and 8 bases, with 21 bases remaining between them. This CDR3 is built from 15 residues.

Only one count was recorded for this clone. This sample includes further DNA sequences coding for the same CDR3. The V call is TRBV9, the J call TRBJ1-4; 9 nucleotides match TRBD1. CDR3 size: 15 residues. Germline trimming cut 0 bases from V and 8 bases from J; bases unmatched to any gene: 5. Germline CDR1 SGDLS, CDR2 YYNGEE. The CDR3 region has the DNA TGTGCCAGCAGCGTAGGGGGACAGGGCGGAGAAAAACTGTTTTTT. This encodes CASSVGGQGGEKLFF. Combining the CDR3 with reference TRBV9 and TRBJ1-4 gives the whole variable domain DSGVTQTPKHLITATGQRVTLRCSPRSGDLSVYWYQQSLDQGLQFLIQYYNGEERAKGNILERFSAQQFPDLHSELNLSSLELGDSALYFCASSVGGQGGEKLFFGSGTQLSVL.

This clone was counted only a few times. The chain employs TRBV19 and TRBJ1-5, with no clear D. V was clipped by 8 bases and J by 3 bases, with 20 bases between them. The CDR3 has 16 residues. CDR1 and CDR2 (germline): LNHDA, SQIVND (reference sequence). The CDR3 bases are TGTGCCAGTGGATGGGGAGGGAGCGCCTTCAATCAGCCCCAGCATTTT. This gives the protein CASGWGGSAFNQPQHF. The full variable domain, with the rest looked up from reference TRBV19 and TRBJ1-5, is DGGITQSPKYLFRKEGQNVTLSCEQNLNHDAMYWYRQDPGQGLRLIYYSQIVNDFQKGDIAEGYSVSREKKESFPLTVTSAQKNPTAFYLCASGWGGSAFNQPQHFGDGTRLSIL.

The gene calls are TRBV19 and TRBJ1-1, with D tentatively TRBD1 (6 bases). The CDR3 contains 14 residues. Deletions cut 9 bases from V and 6 bases from J, with 20 bases between. Germline-derived CDR1 and CDR2 are LNHDA and SQIVND (reference sequence). In nucleotides, the CDR3 is TGTGCCAGCAAACGGGGGGGGCTTACGGCTGAAGCTTTCTTT. This encodes CASKRGGLTAEAFF.